Included here is one T cell receptor (beta chain) sequence, with context. V was shortened by 3 bases and J by 5 bases, with 8 bases between the two germline ends. This CDR3 spans 13 amino acids. CDR1 and CDR2 (germline): LGHDT, YNNKEL (reference sequence). Here immunoSEQ multiplex PCR was the method, and the copy in TCRdb shows in-frame clones only, minus some. In the table there are tens of thousands of clones, about nine tenths of which are singletons. This record belongs to a study of blood T cell repertoires in COVID-19. Background on the study: The samples span acute and convalescent COVID-19 from the United States, Italy and Spain.

The chain links TRBV3-1 (or the pseudogene TRBV3-2) to TRBJ1-5, with a possible D match to TRBD1 (5 bases). The TCR was taken from a man in his sixties with COVID-19, enrolled during active disease. Sequencing was performed on peripheral blood. The CDR3 here is CASSQQGYQPQHF. The CDR3 coding sequence is TGTGCCAGCAGCCAGCAGGGTTATCAGCCCCAGCATTTT.